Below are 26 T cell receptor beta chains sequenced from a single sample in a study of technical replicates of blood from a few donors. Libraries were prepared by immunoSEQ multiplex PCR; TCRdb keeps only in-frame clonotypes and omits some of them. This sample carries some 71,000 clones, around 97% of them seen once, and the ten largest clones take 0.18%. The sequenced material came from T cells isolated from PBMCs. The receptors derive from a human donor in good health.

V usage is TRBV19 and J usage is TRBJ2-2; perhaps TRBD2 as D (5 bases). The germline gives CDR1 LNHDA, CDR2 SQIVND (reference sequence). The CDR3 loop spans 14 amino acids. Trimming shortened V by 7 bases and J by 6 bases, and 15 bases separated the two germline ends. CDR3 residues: CASTVGVGAGELFF. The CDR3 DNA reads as TGTGCCAGTACGGTCGGGGTCGGGGCCGGGGAGCTGTTTTTT.

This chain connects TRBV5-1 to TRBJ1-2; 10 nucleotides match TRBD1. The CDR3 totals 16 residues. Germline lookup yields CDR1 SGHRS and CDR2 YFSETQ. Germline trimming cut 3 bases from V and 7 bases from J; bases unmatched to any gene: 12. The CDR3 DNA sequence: TGCGCCAGCAGCTCAACTCCCGGGACAGGGGTTCTTGGCTACACCTTC. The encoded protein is CASSSTPGTGVLGYTF. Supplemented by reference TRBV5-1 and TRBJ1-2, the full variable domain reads KAGVTQTPRYLIKTRGQQVTLSCSPISGHRSVSWYQQTPGQGLQFLFEYFSETQRNKGNFPGRFSGRQFSNSRSEMNVSTLELGDSALYLCASSSTPGTGVLGYTFGSGTRLTVV.

The CDR3 region is CASSPRQGMNTEAFF. CDR3 bases: TGTGCCAGCAGTCCTCGACAGGGAATGAACACTGAAGCTTTCTTT. The chain has TRBV6-1 and TRBJ1-1; 7 nucleotides agree with TRBD1. From germline, CDR1 is MNHNS and CDR2 SASEGT. Germline trimming cut 5 bases from V and 0 bases from J; bases unmatched to any gene: 6. The CDR3 is made up of 15 amino acids.

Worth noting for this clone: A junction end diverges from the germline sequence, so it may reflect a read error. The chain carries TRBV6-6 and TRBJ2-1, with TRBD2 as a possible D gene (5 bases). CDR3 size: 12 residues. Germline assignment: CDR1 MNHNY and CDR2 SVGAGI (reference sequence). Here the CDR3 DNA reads TGTGCCAGTAGTTCAAGTAGCGATGAGCAGTTCTTC. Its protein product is CASSSSSDEQFF.

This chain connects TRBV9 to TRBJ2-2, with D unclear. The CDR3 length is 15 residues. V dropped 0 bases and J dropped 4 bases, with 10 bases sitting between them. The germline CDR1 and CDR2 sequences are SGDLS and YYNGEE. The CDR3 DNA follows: TGTGCCAGCAGCGTAGCTATTGATTTCACCGGGGAGCTGTTTTTT. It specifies CASSVAIDFTGELFF. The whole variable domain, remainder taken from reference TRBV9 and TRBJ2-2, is DSGVTQTPKHLITATGQRVTLRCSPRSGDLSVYWYQQSLDQGLQFLIQYYNGEERAKGNILERFSAQQFPDLHSELNLSSLELGDSALYFCASSVAIDFTGELFFGEGSRLTVL.

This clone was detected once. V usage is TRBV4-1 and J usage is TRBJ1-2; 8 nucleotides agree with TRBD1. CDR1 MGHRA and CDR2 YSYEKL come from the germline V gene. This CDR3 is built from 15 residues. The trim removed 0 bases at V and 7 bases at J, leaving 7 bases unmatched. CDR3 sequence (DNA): TGCGCCAGCAGCCAAGATACAGGGGGTTTTGCTGGCTACACCTTC. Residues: CASSQDTGGFAGYTF.

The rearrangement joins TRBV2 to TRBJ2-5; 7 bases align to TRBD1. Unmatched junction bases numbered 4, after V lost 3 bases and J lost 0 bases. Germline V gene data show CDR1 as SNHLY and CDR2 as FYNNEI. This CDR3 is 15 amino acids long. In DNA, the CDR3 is TGTGCCAGCAGTGACCGGACAGGCTACCAAGAGACCCAGTACTTC. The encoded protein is CASSDRTGYQETQYF.

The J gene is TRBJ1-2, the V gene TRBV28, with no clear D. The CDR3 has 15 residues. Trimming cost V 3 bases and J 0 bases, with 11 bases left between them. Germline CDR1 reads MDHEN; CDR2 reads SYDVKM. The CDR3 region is CASSLDLLANYGYTF. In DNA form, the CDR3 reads TGTGCCAGCAGTTTGGACTTACTAGCTAACTATGGCTACACCTTC.

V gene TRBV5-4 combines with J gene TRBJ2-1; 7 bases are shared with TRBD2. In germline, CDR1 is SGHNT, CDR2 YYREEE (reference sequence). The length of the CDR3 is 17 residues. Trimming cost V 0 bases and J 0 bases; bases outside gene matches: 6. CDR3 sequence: CASSLAETSVSYNEQFF. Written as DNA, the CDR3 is TGTGCCAGCAGCTTGGCCGAAACTAGCGTCTCCTACAATGAGCAGTTCTTC.

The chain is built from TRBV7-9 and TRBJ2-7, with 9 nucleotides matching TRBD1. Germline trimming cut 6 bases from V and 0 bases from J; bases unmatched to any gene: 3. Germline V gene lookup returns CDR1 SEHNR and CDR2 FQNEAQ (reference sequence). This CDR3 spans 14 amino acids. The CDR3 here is CASSGTGSSYEQYF. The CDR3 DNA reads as TGTGCCAGCAGTGGGACAGGGAGCTCCTACGAGCAGTACTTC.

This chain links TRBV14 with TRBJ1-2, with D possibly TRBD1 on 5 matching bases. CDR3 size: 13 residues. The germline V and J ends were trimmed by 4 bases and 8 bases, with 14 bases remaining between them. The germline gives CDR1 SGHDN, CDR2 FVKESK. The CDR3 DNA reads TGTGCCAGCAGCCCGACAGTCAGCGGGGGCTACACCTTC. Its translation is CASSPTVSGGYTF.

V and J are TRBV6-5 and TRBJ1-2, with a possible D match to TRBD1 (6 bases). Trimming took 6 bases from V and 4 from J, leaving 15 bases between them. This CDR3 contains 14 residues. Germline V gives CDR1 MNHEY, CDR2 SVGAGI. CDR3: CASRAGGLAYGYTF. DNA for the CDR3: TGTGCCAGCAGGGCGGGGGGGCTCGCCTATGGCTACACCTTC.

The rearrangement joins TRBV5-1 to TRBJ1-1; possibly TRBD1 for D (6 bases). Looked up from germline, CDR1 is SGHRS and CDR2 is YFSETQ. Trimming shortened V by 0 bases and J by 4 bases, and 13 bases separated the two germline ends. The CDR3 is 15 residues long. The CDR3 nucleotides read TGCGCCAGCAGCTTGGAGGCGGGGGCGATCACTGAAGCTTTCTTT. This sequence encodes CASSLEAGAITEAFF.

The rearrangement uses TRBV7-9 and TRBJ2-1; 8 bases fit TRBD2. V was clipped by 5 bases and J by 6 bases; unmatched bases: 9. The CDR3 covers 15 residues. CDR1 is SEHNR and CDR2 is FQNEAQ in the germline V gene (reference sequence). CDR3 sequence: CASSASGRGGNEQFF. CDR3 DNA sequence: TGTGCCAGCAGCGCGAGCGGGAGAGGGGGCAATGAGCAGTTCTTC.

Here the CDR3 DNA reads TGTGCCAGCAGTTTCGGACTAGCGGGTGCCCCGGATACGCAGTATTTT. Amino acids: CASSFGLAGAPDTQYF. The V and J genes are TRBV11-2 and TRBJ2-3; TRBD2 matches 11 bases. J lost 6 bases, V lost 6 bases, and 11 bases had no gene match. Germline V CDR1 and CDR2: SGHAT, FQNNGV. The CDR3 contains 16 residues.

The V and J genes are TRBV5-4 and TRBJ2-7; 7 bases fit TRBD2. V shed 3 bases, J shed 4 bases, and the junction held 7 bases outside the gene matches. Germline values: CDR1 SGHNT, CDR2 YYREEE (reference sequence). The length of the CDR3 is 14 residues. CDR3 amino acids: CASSSGLEAYEQYF. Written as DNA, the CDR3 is TGTGCCAGCAGCTCTGGACTAGAGGCGTACGAGCAGTACTTC.

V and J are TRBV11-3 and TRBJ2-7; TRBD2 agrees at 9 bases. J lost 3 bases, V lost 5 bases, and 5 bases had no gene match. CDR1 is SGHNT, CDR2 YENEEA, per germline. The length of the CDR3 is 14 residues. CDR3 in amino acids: CASSPRTSVYEQYF. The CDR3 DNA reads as TGTGCCAGCAGCCCTCGGACTAGCGTCTACGAGCAGTACTTC.

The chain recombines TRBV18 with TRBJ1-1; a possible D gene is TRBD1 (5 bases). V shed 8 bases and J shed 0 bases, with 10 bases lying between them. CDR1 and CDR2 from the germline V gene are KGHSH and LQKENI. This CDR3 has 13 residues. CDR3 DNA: TGTGCCAGCCATCAGGACATGAACACTGAAGCTTTCTTT. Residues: CASHQDMNTEAFF.

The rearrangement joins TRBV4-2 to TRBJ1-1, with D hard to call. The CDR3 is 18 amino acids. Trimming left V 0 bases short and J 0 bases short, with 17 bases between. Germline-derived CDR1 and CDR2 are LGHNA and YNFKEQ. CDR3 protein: CASSQDPGLLTMNTEAFF. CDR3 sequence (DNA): TGTGCCAGCAGCCAAGATCCGGGTTTGTTAACCATGAACACTGAAGCTTTCTTT.

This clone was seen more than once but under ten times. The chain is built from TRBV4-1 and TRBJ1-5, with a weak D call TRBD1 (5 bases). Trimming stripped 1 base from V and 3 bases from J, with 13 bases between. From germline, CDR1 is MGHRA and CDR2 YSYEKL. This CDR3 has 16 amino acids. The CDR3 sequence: CASSQVGGYTNQPQHF. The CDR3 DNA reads TGCGCCAGCAGCCAAGTCGGGGGGTATACCAATCAGCCCCAGCATTTT.

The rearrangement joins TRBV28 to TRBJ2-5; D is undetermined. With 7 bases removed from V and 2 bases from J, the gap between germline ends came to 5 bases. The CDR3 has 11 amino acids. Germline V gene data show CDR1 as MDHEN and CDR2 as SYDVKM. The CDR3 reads CASIQQETQYF. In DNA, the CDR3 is TGTGCCAGCATACAGCAAGAGACCCAGTACTTC. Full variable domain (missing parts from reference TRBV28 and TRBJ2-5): DVKVTQSSRYLVKRTGEKVFLECVQDMDHENMFWYRQDPGLGLRLIYFSYDVKMKEKGDIPEGYSVSREKKERFSLILESASTNQTSMYLCASIQQETQYFGPGTRLLVL.

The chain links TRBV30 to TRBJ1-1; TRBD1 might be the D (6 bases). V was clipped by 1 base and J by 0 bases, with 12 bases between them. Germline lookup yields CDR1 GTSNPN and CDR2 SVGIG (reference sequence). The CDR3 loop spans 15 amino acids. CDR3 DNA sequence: TGTGCCTGGAGTGACCTCGGACAGTTGAACACTGAAGCTTTCTTT. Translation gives CAWSDLGQLNTEAFF.

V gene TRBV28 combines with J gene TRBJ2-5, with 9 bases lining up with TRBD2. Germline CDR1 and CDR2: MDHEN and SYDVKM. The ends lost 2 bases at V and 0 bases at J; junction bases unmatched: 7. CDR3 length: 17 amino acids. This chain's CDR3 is CASSLGGAGGYQETQYF. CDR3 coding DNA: TGTGCCAGCAGTTTAGGGGGGGCGGGAGGGTACCAAGAGACCCAGTACTTC.

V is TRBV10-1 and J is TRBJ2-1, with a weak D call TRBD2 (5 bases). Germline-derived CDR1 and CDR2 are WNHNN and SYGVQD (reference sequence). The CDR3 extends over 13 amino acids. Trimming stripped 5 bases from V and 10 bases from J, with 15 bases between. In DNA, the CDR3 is TGCGCCAGCAGTATGCGGCCCGGCGGGGAGCAGTTCTTC. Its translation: CASSMRPGGEQFF.

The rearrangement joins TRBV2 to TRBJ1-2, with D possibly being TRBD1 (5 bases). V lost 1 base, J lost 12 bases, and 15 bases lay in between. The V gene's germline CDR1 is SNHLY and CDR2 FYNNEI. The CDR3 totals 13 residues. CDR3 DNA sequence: TGTGCCAGCAGTGAAGAGTCCAGGGTAGGAAACACCTTC. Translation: CASSEESRVGNTF.

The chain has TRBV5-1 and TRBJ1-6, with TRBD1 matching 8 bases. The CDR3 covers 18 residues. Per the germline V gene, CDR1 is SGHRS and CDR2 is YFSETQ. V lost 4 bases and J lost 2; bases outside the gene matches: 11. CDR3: CASSVSLPGGAYNSPLHF. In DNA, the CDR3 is TGCGCCAGCAGCGTCTCCCTTCCAGGGGGCGCCTATAATTCACCCCTCCACTTT. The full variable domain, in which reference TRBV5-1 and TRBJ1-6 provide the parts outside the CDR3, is KAGVTQTPRYLIKTRGQQVTLSCSPISGHRSVSWYQQTPGQGLQFLFEYFSETQRNKGNFPGRFSGRQFSNSRSEMNVSTLELGDSALYLCASSVSLPGGAYNSPLHFGNGTRLTVT.